The clone carrying this T cell receptor (beta chain) was seen repeatedly, ten times or more. TCR beta CDR3 sequences were amplified from RNA transcripts. Primed by the HTBI set, a first-round RT-PCR was run on the TCR CDR3. TCRdb called the multiplex PCR reads again in MiXCR, with one record for every CDR3 protein. The sample shows about 340,000 distinct CDR3 sequences, over 20% of them seen only once. This sample was taken from a study of T cells in Graves' hyperthyroidism and ophthalmopathy. CDR3 size: 15 residues. Germline trimming cut 5 bases from V and 6 bases from J; bases unmatched to any gene: 8.

This receptor was taken from a woman in her fifties or sixties with Graves' hyperthyroidism. The sample taken for sequencing was blood. V and J are TRBV12-3 or TRBV12-4 and TRBJ2-2; 8 positions agree with TRBD1. As DNA, the CDR3 is TGTGCCAGCAGTCCCCAGGGGGCGCGGGCCGGGGAGCTGTTTTTT. This codes for CASSPQGARAGELFF.